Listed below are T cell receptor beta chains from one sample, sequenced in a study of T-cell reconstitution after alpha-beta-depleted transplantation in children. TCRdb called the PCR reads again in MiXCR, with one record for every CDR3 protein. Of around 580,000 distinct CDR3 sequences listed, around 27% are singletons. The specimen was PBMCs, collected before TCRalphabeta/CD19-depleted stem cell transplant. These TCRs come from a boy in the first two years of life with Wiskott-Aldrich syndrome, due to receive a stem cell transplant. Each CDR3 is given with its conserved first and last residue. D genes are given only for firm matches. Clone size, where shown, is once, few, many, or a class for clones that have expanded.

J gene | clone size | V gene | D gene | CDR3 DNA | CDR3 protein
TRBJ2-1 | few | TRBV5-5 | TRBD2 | TGTGCCACCACTCTTATAGCGGGAGGCAATGAGCAGTTCTTC | CATTLIAGGNEQFF
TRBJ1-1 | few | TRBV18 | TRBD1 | TGTGCCAGCCGGGACAGGGGTAAAATGAACACTGAAGCTTTCTTT | CASRDRGKMNTEAFF
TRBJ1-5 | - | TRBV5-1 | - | TGCGCCAGTTCTAAGGAGGGGGGGGGAAATCAGCCCCAGCATTTT | CASSKEGGGNQPQHF
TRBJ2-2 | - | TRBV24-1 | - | TGTGCCACCAGTGATTTGGGGACTGAATCGAACACCGGGGAGCTGTTTTTT | CATSDLGTESNTGELFF
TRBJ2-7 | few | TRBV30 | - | TGTGCCTGGTCTGTTACCGGGACATTTTACGAGCAGTACTTC | CAWSVTGTFYEQYF
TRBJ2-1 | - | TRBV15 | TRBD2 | TGTGCCACCAGCAGAGATCTCTTGCGGGAGTGGAATGAGCAGTTCTTC | CATSRDLLREWNEQFF
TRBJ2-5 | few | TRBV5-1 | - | TGCGCCAGCAGCTTGGTCCTCTTAGAGACCCAGTACTTC | CASSLVLLETQYF
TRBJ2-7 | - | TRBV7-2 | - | TGTGCCAGCAGCTACTCGGCGGGGCAACCCTACGAGCAGTACTTC | CASSYSAGQPYEQYF
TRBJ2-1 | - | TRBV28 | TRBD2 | TGTGCCAGCAGTTTCTCGGGACTAGCGAGGGGCAATGAGCAGTTCTTC | CASSFSGLARGNEQFF
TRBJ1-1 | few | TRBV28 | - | TGTGCCAGCAGTCCAACGAACACTGAAGCTTTCTTT | CASSPTNTEAFF
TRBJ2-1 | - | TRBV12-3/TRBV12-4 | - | TGTGCCAGCAGTTTAGCGGCGGGACAGTACAATGAGCAGTTCTTC | CASSLAAGQYNEQFF
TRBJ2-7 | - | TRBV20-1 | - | TGCAGTGCCCCCATAGGACGGGGAACCTACGAGCAGTACTTC | CSAPIGRGTYEQYF
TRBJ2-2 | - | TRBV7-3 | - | TGTGCCACCCGGCCCCAGGGTGTCACCGGGGAGCTGTTTTTT | CATRPQGVTGELFF
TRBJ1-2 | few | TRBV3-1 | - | TGTGCCAGCAGCCAAGGGGGGCAGGGAAATGGCTACACCTTC | CASSQGGQGNGYTF
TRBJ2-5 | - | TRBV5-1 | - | TGCGCCAGCAGCTTGGGTGTAGTAGGGGAGACCCAGTACTTC | CASSLGVVGETQYF
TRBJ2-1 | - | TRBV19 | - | TGTGCCAGTACTCCCCCGGGGAAAACGCTCTACAATGAGCAGTTCTTC | CASTPPGKTLYNEQFF
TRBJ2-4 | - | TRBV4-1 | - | TGCGCCAGTTCAGGGACGGAAAGGAACATTCAGTACTTC | CASSGTERNIQYF
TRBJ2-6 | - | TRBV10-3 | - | TGTGCCATCAGCCCAGGGACACCGTCTGGGGCCAACGTCCTGACTTTC | CAISPGTPSGANVLTF
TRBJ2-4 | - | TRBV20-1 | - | TGCAGTCCGGTGAGCTCCAAAAACATTCAGTACTTC | CSPVSSKNIQYF
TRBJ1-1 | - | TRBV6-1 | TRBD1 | TGTGCCAGCAGTCCCTTCCGGGACAGGAGATTCGAGGCTTTCTTT | CASSPFRDRRFEAFF
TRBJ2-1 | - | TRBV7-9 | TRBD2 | TGTGCCAGCAGCGACCCTGTTAGGGGCGGGAGGGGGAGTGAGCAGTTCTTC | CASSDPVRGGRGSEQFF
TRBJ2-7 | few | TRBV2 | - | TGTGCCAGCAGTGCGACGCGATGGGAGCAGTACTTC | CASSATRWEQYF
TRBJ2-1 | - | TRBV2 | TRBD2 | TGTGCCAGCAGAGCGGGGCTAGGTGACAATGAGCAGTTCTTC | CASRAGLGDNEQFF
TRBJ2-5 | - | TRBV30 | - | TGTGCCTTTGACCATAGAGAGACCCAGTACTTC | CAFDHRETQYF
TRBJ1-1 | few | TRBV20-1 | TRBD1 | TGCAGTGCCACCGGGACAGGGAACACTGAAGCTTTCTTT | CSATGTGNTEAFF
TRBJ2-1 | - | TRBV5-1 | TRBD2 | TGCGCCAGCAGCTTGGCCCCTAGCGGGGGCTACAATGAGCAGTTCTTC | CASSLAPSGGYNEQFF
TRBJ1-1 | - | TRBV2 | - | TGTGCCAGCAGTACCCGGACAGCTTTGAACACTGAAGCTTTCTTT | CASSTRTALNTEAFF
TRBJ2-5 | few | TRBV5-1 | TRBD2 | TGCGCCAGCAGCTTGCTAGCGGGGAGTCGGGAGACCCAGTACTTC | CASSLLAGSRETQYF
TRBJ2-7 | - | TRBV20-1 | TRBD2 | TGCAGTGCTAGGACGGCTAGCGGGAGCCGCAACGAGCAGTACTTC | CSARTASGSRNEQYF
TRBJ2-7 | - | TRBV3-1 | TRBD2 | TGTGCCAGCGCAGCGGGAGGCAGCTCCTACGAGCAGTACTTC | CASAAGGSSYEQYF
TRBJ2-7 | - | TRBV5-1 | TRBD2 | TGCGCCAGCAGCTTCCTGGGAGGGAGCTCCTACGAGCAGTACTTC | CASSFLGGSSYEQYF
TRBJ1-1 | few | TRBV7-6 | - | TGTGCCAGCAGCTTAGTTCTGGGGGGACAGAACACTGAAGCTTTCTTT | CASSLVLGGQNTEAFF
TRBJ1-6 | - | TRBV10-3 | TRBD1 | TGTGCCATCAGTGGACCCGGACAGGGCGGTTCACCCCTCCACTTT | CAISGPGQGGSPLHF
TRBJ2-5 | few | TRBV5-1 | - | TGCGCCAGCAGCTTGGATACAGCTTTCGGGGGCGAGACCCAGTACTTC | CASSLDTAFGGETQYF
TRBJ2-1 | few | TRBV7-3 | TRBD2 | TGTGCCAGCAGCTTATTAGCGGGAGTGGACTACAATGAGCAGTTCTTC | CASSLLAGVDYNEQFF
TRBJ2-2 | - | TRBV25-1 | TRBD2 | TGTGCCAGCTGGGGTAGCGGGAGTGATCGCAACACCGGGGAGCTGTTTTTT | CASWGSGSDRNTGELFF
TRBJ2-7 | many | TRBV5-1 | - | TGCGCCAGCAGCTTGTCGGGGCTCTACGAGCAGTACTTC | CASSLSGLYEQYF
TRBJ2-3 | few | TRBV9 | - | TGTGCCAGCAGCGTAGCTGTGAATGCAGATACGCAGTATTTT | CASSVAVNADTQYF
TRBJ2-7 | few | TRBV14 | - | TGTGCCAGCAGCCAAGATTGGTTGAGCGGCGAGCAGTACTTC | CASSQDWLSGEQYF
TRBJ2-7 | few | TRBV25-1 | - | TGTGCCAGCAGTCGTGGGGCTAGCGTGGCCGAGCAGTACTTC | CASSRGASVAEQYF
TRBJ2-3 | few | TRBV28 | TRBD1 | TGTGCCAGCAGTGACAGGGTGGGAAGCACAGATACGCAGTATTTT | CASSDRVGSTDTQYF
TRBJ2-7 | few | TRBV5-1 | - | TGCGCCAGCAGCTTACGTCGGGAGAGCCACGAGCAGTACTTC | CASSLRRESHEQYF
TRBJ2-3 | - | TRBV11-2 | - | TGTGCCAGCAGCTTAGAAATGGGAGTGGGGACAGATACGCAGTATTTT | CASSLEMGVGTDTQYF
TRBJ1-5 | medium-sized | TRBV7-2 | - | TGTGCCAGCAGCTTAGCCGGCAGGGATCAGCCCCAGCATTTT | CASSLAGRDQPQHF
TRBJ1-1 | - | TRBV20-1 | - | TGCAGTGCTAGTGAAAGGGGACGTTGGAACACTGAAGCTTTCTTT | CSASERGRWNTEAFF
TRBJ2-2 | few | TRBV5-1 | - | TGCGCCAGCAGCCGTACGCCTTTAGCATCCGGGGAGCTGTTTTTT | CASSRTPLASGELFF
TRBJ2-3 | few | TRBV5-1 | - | TGCGCCAGCAGCTACCGAGGAACAGGTCCGGCAGATACGCAGTATTTT | CASSYRGTGPADTQYF
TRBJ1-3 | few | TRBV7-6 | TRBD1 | TGTGCCAGCAGCTTAGCCGCGACAGGGCGCAACTCTGGAAACACCATATATTTT | CASSLAATGRNSGNTIYF
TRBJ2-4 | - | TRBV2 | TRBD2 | TGTGCCAGCAGTGAAGCGCGGGGGGCCATTCAGTACTTC | CASSEARGAIQYF
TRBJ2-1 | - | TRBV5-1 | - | TGCGCCAGCAGCGTTTCCTCGAGCTCCTACAATGAGCAGTTCTTC | CASSVSSSSYNEQFF
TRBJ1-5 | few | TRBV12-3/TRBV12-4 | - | TGTGCCAGCAGTTTCGGACTTTCGGGCCAAAGCAATCAGCCCCAGCATTTT | CASSFGLSGQSNQPQHF
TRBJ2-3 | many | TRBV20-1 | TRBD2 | TGCAGTGCTACGCCGGGACTAGCGAACACAGATACGCAGTATTTT | CSATPGLANTDTQYF
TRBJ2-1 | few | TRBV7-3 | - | TGTGCCAGCAGCTTGAGTTGGGCCACAGGGACGGCGAGCTCCTACAATCAGCAGTTCTTC | CASSLSWATGTASSYNQQFF
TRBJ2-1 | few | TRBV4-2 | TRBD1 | TGTGCCAGCAGCCTCTGGACAGGGGACAATGAGCAGTTCTTC | CASSLWTGDNEQFF
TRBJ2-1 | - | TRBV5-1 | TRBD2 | TGCGCCAGCAGCTTGGTCAACGGGGGGGGAAATGAGCAGTTCTTC | CASSLVNGGGNEQFF
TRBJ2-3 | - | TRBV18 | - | TGTGCCAGCTCACCCCTAGGAAACACAGATACGCAGTATTTT | CASSPLGNTDTQYF
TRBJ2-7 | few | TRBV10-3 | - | TGTGCCATCATGAGTGGGAGCTCCTACGAGCAGTACTTC | CAIMSGSSYEQYF